This passage covers 15 T cell receptor beta chains from one sample sequenced in a study of vaccination and CD4 T cells after COVID-19. These receptors' antigens are unknown. With the Oncomine TCR Beta short-read assay, DNA from cultured CD4+ T cells was sequenced. TCRdb used MiXCR to reprocess the PCR reads, holding one entry per CDR3 protein. The repertoire holds 16,000 or so distinct CDR3 sequences, with approximately 77% as singletons. As for treatment: approximately 10-day PBMC culture with coronavirus spike peptide pools or control peptides (ViraFEST assay). The sequenced sample was CD4+ T cells from blood, cultured in vitro, obtained after SARS-CoV-2 vaccination. These receptors were obtained from a human donor who received a COVID-19 vaccine.

The CDR3 nucleotides are TGTGCCAGCAGTTTAAATAGTCCGGGTGATACGCAGTATTTT. It encodes CASSLNSPGDTQYF. The chain carries TRBV27 and TRBJ2-3, with no clear D. V shed 2 bases and J shed 6 bases, with 12 bases lying between them. The germline V gene has CDR1 MNHEY and CDR2 SMNVEV (reference sequence). This CDR3 is built from 14 residues.

The genes are TRBV19 and TRBJ1-5; unclear D gene. The V gene's germline CDR1 is LNHDA and CDR2 SQIVND (reference sequence). The germline V and J ends were trimmed by 3 bases and 3 bases, with 9 bases remaining between them. The CDR3 sequence is 14 residues long. The CDR3 here is CASSIEVNNQPQHF. The CDR3 nucleotides read TGTGCCAGTAGTATTGAGGTCAACAATCAGCCCCAGCATTTT.

The J gene is TRBJ2-2, the V gene TRBV11-3; 7 nucleotides align to TRBD2. CDR1 and CDR2 from the germline V gene are SGHNT and YENEEA. V shed 1 base, J shed 0 bases, and the junction held 2 bases outside the gene matches. This CDR3 region has 16 residues. The CDR3 coding sequence is TGTGCCAGCAGCTTAGGGGCGGGAGCGAACACCGGGGAGCTGTTTTTT. Translation: CASSLGAGANTGELFF.

V gene TRBV20-1 combines with J gene TRBJ1-6; D remains unclear. Deletions cut 0 bases from V and 3 bases from J, with 12 bases between. Germline CDR1 is DFQATT and CDR2 is SNEGSKA (reference sequence). This CDR3 is 16 amino acids long. The CDR3 sequence is CSARDHSTDYNSPLHF. The CDR3 DNA reads TGCAGTGCTAGAGATCATAGTACAGACTATAATTCACCCCTCCACTTT.

The rearrangement uses TRBV19 and TRBJ1-2, with a possible D match to TRBD1 (6 bases). This CDR3 comprises 14 residues. Germline-derived CDR1 and CDR2 are LNHDA and SQIVND (reference sequence). Deletions cut 7 bases from V and 5 bases from J, with 17 bases between. DNA for the CDR3: TGTGCCAGTAACGTCGCGGGACACCCTTATGGCTACACCTTC. This gives the protein CASNVAGHPYGYTF.

CDR3 nucleotides: TGTGCCAGCAGCTTATACGGAGCAGGGGCTGGCTACACCTTC. This codes for CASSLYGAGAGYTF. The chain links TRBV7-9 to TRBJ1-2; D perhaps matches TRBD1 (6 bases). V was trimmed by 2 bases and J by 7 bases, leaving 14 bases between them. Germline CDR1 is SEHNR and CDR2 is FQNEAQ (reference sequence). This CDR3 comprises 14 residues.

The chain uses TRBV10-1 and TRBJ1-3, with TRBD1 as a possible D gene (5 bases). V was trimmed by 3 bases and J by 11 bases, leaving 14 bases between them. The germline V gene encodes CDR1 WNHNN and CDR2 SYGVQD (reference sequence). This CDR3 comprises 13 residues. This CDR3 is CASSDGAGRAIYF. The CDR3 coding sequence is TGCGCCAGCAGTGATGGGGCAGGGCGGGCCATATATTTT.

J is TRBJ2-2 and V is TRBV7-2; D gene uncertain. Germline CDR1 and CDR2: SGHTA and FQGNSA. Trimming removed 6 bases from V and 8 bases from J, with 10 bases in between. This CDR3 region has 12 residues. DNA of the CDR3: TGTGCCAGCAGGTCCCCTAATGGGGAGCTGTTTTTT. It codes for CASRSPNGELFF.

The genes are TRBV20-1 and TRBJ1-1; D gene ambiguous. Germline V gene data show CDR1 as DFQATT and CDR2 as SNEGSKA (reference sequence). The CDR3 loop spans 13 amino acids. The ends were cut back, 0 bases at V and 7 bases at J, with 12 bases in the middle. The CDR3 loop reads CSARDLKDGEAFF. CDR3 DNA sequence: TGCAGTGCTAGAGATCTCAAGGACGGTGAAGCTTTCTTT.

The chain carries TRBV15 and TRBJ2-2, with D uncertain. V lost 6 bases and J 0 bases, leaving 8 bases between the germline ends. CDR3 length equals 14 residues. Germline assignment: CDR1 LNHNV and CDR2 YYDKDF (reference sequence). The CDR3 loop is CATRREPNTGELFF. The CDR3 DNA follows: TGTGCCACCAGGCGTGAACCGAACACCGGGGAGCTGTTTTTT.

This clonotype showed up just once. V and J are TRBV28 and TRBJ1-6, with D hard to call. Looked up from germline, CDR1 is MDHEN and CDR2 is SYDVKM. V lost 1 base, J lost 0 bases, and 4 bases lay in between. The CDR3 loop spans 15 amino acids. CDR3 DNA: TGTGCCAGCAGTTTATCGAGCTCCTATAATTCACCCCTCCACTTT. Its translation is CASSLSSSYNSPLHF.

The V call is TRBV5-4, the J call TRBJ2-2; 13 nucleotides align to TRBD2. The CDR3 length is 16 residues. Germline values: CDR1 SGHNT, CDR2 YYREEE (reference sequence). V lost 3 bases and J lost 5; bases outside the gene matches: 4. This CDR3 reads CASSWTSGGETGELFF. CDR3 in DNA: TGTGCCAGCAGCTGGACTAGCGGGGGAGAAACCGGGGAGCTGTTTTTT.

The J gene is TRBJ2-5, the V gene TRBV2, with D perhaps TRBD1 (6 bases). The V gene's germline CDR1 is SNHLY and CDR2 FYNNEI. CDR3 length: 13 amino acids. With 3 bases removed from V and 1 base from J, the gap between germline ends came to 6 bases. In nucleotides, the CDR3 is TGTGCCAGCAGTGAGGACAGCCAAGAGACCCAGTACTTC. It encodes CASSEDSQETQYF.

This clonotype is large within its sample. DNA for the CDR3: TGTGCCAGTAGTATAGGACAGAGCAATCAGCCCCAGCATTTT. Its protein product is CASSIGQSNQPQHF. The chain recombines TRBV19 with TRBJ1-5, with a weak D call TRBD1 (5 bases). Germline CDR1 is LNHDA and CDR2 is SQIVND (reference sequence). V shed 1 base and J shed 1 base, with 5 bases lying between them. The CDR3 totals 14 residues.

The CDR3 bases are TGTGCCTGGAAGGGAACCTCTGGGGCCAACGTCCTGACTTTC. It translates to CAWKGTSGANVLTF. The chain joins TRBV30 to TRBJ2-6; unclear D gene. Germline assignment: CDR1 GTSNPN and CDR2 SVGIG (reference sequence). The CDR3 covers 14 residues. The V gene lost 4 bases and the J gene lost 0 bases, with 7 bases spanning the gap.